This T cell receptor beta chain emerged from a study of a mutant IDH1 vaccine in newly diagnosed glioma. Study in general: Radiotherapy alone preceded vaccination by 4-6 weeks; alternatively, vaccination started with temozolomide cycles.

Concerning this clone itself: Its antigen is currently unknown.

The time point: week 11, during vaccination. Each dose of the vaccine consisted of 300 ug of mutant IDH1 20-mer peptide, with topical imiquimod. Astrocytomas that were new, WHO grade 3 or 4, IDH1-mutant and ATRX-lost were present in the donors. This table comes from immunoSEQ multiplex PCR, and its TCRdb copy is limited to in-frame clones, with some not included. The sample lists roughly 120,000 clones; roughly 77% were seen once. Sequences were derived from PBMCs, sampled from a glioma patient whose treatment included an IDH1 peptide vaccine. This receptor was identified in a man aged 35 to 55 with glioma.

CDR3 sequence reads: CASSQVLGETQYF. The CDR3 DNA reads as TGCGCCAGCAGCCAAGTGCTAGGAGAGACCCAGTACTTC. The chain has TRBV4-1 and TRBJ2-5; D is undetermined. CDR3 length: 13 residues. Trimming took 1 base from V and 4 from J, leaving 7 bases between them. In germline, CDR1 is MGHRA, CDR2 YSYEKL.